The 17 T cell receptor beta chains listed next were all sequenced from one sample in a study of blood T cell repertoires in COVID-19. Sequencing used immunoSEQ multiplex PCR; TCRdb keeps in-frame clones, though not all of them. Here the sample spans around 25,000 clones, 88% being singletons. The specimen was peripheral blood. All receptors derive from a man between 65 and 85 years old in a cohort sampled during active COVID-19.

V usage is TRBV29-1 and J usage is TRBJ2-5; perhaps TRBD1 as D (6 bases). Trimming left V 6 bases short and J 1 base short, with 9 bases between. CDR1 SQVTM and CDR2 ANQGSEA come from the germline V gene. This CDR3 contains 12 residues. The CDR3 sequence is CSVDRSQETQYF. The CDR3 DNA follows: TGCAGCGTAGACAGGAGCCAAGAGACCCAGTACTTC.

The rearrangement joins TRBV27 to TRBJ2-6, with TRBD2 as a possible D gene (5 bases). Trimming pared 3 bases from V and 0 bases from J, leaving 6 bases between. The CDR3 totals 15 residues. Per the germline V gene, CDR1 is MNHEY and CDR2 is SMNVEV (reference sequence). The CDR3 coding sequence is TGTGCCAGCAGTTTGGGGAGCTCTGGGGCCAACGTCCTGACTTTC. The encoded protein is CASSLGSSGANVLTF.

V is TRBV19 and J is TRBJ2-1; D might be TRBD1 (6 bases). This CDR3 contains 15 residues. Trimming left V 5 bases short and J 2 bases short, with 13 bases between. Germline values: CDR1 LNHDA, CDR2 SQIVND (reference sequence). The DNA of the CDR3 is TGTGCCAGTAGTTGGTACGCAGGGGCCTACAATGAGCAGTTCTTC. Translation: CASSWYAGAYNEQFF.

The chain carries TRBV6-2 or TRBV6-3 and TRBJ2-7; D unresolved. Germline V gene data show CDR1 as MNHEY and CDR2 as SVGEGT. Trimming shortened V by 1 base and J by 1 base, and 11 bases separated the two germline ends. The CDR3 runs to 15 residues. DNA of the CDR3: TGTGCCAGCAGTTACTGGGCCAGTCCATCCTACGAGCAGTACTTC. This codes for CASSYWASPSYEQYF.

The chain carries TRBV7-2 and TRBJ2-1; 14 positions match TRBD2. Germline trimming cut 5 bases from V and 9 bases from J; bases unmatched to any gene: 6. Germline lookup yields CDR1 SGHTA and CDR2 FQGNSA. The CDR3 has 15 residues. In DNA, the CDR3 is TGTGCCAGCAGCCCGGGACTAGCGGGAGTCGGTGAGCAGTTCTTC. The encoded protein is CASSPGLAGVGEQFF.

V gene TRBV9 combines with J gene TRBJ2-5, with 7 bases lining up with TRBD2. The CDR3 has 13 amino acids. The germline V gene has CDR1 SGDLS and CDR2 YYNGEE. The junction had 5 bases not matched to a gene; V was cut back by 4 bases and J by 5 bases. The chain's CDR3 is CASSRTSLETQYF. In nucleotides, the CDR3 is TGTGCCAGCAGCAGGACTAGTTTGGAGACCCAGTACTTC.

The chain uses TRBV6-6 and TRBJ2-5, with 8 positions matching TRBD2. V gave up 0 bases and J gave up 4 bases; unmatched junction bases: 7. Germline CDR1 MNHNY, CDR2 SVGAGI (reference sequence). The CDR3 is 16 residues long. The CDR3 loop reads CASSYSSGINRETQYF. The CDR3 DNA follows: TGTGCCAGCAGTTACTCTAGCGGGATTAATCGAGAGACCCAGTACTTC.

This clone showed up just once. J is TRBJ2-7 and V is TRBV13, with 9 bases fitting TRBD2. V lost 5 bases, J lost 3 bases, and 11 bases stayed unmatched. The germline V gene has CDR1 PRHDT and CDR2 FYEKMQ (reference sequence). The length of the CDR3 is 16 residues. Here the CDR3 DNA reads TGTGCCAGCAGCCTAGCCAGGACTAGCGCGATCTACGAGCAGTACTTC. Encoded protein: CASSLARTSAIYEQYF.

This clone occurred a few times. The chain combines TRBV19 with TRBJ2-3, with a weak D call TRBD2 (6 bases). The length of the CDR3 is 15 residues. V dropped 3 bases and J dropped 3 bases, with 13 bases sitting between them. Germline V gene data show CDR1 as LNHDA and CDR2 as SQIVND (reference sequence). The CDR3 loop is CASSMAGRGTDTQYF. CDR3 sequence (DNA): TGTGCCAGTAGTATGGCGGGAAGGGGTACAGATACGCAGTATTTT.

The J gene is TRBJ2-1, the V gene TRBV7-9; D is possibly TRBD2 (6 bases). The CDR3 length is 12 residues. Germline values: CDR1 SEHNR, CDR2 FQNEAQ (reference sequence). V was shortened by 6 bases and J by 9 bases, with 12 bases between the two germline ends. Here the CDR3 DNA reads TGTGCCAGCAGTTCTGAGCGGGCTGAGCAGTTCTTC. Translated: CASSSERAEQFF.

In nucleotides, the CDR3 is TGCAGTGCTAGTAGCGCTAGCGGGAAAGCAGATACGCAGTATTTT. This sequence encodes CSASSASGKADTQYF. The rearrangement joins TRBV20-1 to TRBJ2-3; 9 bases are shared with TRBD2. Germline trimming cut 3 bases from V and 4 bases from J; bases unmatched to any gene: 8. Germline CDR1 reads DFQATT; CDR2 reads SNEGSKA (reference sequence). The CDR3 extends over 15 amino acids.

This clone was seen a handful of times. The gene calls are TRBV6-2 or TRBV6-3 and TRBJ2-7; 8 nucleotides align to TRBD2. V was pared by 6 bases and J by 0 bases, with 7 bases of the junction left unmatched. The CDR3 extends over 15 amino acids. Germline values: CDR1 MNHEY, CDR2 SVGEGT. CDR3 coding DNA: TGTGCCAGCAGCGTAGCGGGGACCATCTCCTACGAGCAGTACTTC. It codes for CASSVAGTISYEQYF.

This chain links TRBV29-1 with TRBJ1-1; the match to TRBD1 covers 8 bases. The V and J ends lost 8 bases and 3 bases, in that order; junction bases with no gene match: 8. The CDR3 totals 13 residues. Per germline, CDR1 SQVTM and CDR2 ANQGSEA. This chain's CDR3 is CSLKTGEYTEAFF. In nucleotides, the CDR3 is TGCAGCCTAAAGACAGGGGAGTACACTGAAGCTTTCTTT. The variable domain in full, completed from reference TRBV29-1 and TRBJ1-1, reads SAVISQKPSRDICQRGTSLTIQCQVDSQVTMMFWYRQQPGQSLTLIATANQGSEATYESGFVIDKFPISRPNLTFSTLTVSNMSPEDSSIYLCSLKTGEYTEAFFGQGTRLTVV.

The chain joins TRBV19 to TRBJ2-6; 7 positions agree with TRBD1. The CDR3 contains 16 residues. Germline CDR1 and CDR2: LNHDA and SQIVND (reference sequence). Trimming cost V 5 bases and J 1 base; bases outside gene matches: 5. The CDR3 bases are TGTGCCAGTAGTCCACGGACAGGATCTGGGGCCAACGTCCTGACTTTC. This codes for CASSPRTGSGANVLTF. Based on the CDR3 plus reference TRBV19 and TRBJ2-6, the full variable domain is DGGITQSPKYLFRKEGQNVTLSCEQNLNHDAMYWYRQDPGQGLRLIYYSQIVNDFQKGDIAEGYSVSREKKESFPLTVTSAQKNPTAFYLCASSPRTGSGANVLTFGAGSRLTVL.

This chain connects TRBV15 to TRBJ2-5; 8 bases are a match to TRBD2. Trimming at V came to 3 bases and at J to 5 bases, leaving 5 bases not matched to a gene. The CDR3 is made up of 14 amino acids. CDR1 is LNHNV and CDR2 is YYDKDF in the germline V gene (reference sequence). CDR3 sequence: CATSSSPGGETQYF. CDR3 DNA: TGTGCCACCAGCAGCAGTCCGGGGGGGGAGACCCAGTACTTC.

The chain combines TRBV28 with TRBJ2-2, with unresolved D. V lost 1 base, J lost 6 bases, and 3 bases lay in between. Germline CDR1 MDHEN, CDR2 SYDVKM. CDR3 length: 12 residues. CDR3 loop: CASSLFSGELFF. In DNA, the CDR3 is TGTGCCAGCAGTTTATTCTCCGGGGAGCTGTTTTTT.

The CDR3 loop reads CASGVLPTDTQYF. The CDR3 DNA reads as TGTGCCTCTGGAGTTCTCCCTACAGATACGCAGTATTTT. The gene calls are TRBV18 and TRBJ2-3; D call uncertain. The CDR3 consists of 13 residues. The V end was cut by 11 bases, the J end by 3 bases, with 15 bases between. From germline, CDR1 is KGHSH and CDR2 LQKENI.